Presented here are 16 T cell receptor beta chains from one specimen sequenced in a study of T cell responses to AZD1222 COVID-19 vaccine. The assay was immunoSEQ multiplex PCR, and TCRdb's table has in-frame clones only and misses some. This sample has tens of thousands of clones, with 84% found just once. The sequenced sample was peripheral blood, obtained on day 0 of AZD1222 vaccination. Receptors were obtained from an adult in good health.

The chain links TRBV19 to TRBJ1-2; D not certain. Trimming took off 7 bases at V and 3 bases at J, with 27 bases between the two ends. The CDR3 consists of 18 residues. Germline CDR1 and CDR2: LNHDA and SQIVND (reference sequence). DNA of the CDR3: TGTGCCAGTACGCGAACCTCGAACCGTCCCGGGTCACACTATGGCTACACCTTC. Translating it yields CASTRTSNRPGSHYGYTF. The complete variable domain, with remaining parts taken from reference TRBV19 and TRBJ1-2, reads DGGITQSPKYLFRKEGQNVTLSCEQNLNHDAMYWYRQDPGQGLRLIYYSQIVNDFQKGDIAEGYSVSREKKESFPLTVTSAQKNPTAFYLCASTRTSNRPGSHYGYTFGSGTRLTVV.

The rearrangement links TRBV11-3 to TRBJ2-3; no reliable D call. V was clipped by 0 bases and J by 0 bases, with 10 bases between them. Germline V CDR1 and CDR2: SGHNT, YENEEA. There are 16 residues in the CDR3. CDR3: CASSLDCAGSTDTQYF. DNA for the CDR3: TGTGCCAGCAGCTTAGATTGTGCCGGAAGCACAGATACGCAGTATTTT.

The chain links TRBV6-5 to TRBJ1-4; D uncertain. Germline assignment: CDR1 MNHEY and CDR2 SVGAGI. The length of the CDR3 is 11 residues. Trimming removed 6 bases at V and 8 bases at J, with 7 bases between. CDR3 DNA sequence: TGTGCCAGCAGCCCAAGAGAAAAACTGTTTTTT. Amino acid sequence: CASSPREKLFF.

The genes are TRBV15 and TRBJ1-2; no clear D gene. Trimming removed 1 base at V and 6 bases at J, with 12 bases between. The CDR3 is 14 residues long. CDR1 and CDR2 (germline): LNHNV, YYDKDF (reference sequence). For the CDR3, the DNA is TGTGCCACCAGCAGAGGGGCGGGCGCGAATGGCTACACCTTC. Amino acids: CATSRGAGANGYTF.

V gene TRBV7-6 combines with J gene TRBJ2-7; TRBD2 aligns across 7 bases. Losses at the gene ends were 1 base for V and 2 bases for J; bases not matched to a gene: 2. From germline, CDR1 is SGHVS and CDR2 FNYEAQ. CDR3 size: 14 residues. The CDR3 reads CASSLGGGTYEQYF. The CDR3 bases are TGTGCCAGCAGCTTAGGGGGGGGGACCTACGAGCAGTACTTC.

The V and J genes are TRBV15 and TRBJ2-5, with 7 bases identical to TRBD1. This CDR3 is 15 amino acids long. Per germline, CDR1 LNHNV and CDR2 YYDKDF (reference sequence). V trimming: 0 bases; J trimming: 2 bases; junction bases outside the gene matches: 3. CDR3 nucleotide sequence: TGTGCCACCAGCAGAGATAGGGGACAGCAAGAGACCCAGTACTTC. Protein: CATSRDRGQQETQYF.

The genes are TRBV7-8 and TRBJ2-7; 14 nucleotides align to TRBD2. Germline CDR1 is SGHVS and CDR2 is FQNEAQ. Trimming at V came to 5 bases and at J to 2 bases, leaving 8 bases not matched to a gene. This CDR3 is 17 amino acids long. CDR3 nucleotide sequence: TGTGCCAGCAGCCCTGGACTAGCGGGGGGCCCAGCCTACGAGCAGTACTTC. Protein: CASSPGLAGGPAYEQYF.

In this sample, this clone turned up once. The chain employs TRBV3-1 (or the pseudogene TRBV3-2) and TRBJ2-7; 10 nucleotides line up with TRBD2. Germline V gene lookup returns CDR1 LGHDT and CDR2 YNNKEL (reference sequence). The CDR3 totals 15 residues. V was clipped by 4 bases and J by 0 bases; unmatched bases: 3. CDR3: CASSLAGGLSYEQYF. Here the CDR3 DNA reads TGTGCCAGCAGCCTAGCGGGGGGCCTCTCCTACGAGCAGTACTTC.

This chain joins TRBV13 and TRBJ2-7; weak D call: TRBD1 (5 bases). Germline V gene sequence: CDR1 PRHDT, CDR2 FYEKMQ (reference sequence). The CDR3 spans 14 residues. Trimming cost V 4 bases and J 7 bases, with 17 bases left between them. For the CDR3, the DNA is TGTGCCAGCAGCTCCCCCAAGGGGATCGGAGAGCAGTACTTC. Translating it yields CASSSPKGIGEQYF.

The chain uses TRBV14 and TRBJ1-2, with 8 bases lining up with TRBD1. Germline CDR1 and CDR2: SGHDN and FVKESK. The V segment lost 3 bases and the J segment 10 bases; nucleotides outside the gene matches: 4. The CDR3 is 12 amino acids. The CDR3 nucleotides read TGTGCCAGCAGCCAGCAGGACAGGGCCTACACCTTC. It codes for CASSQQDRAYTF.

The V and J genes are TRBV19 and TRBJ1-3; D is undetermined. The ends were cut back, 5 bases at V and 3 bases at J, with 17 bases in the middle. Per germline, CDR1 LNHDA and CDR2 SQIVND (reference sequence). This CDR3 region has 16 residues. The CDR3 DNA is TGTGCCAGTAGTGCTCTTCACAGAAGCGGTGGAAACACCATATATTTT. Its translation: CASSALHRSGGNTIYF. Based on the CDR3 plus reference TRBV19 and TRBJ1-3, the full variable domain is DGGITQSPKYLFRKEGQNVTLSCEQNLNHDAMYWYRQDPGQGLRLIYYSQIVNDFQKGDIAEGYSVSREKKESFPLTVTSAQKNPTAFYLCASSALHRSGGNTIYFGEGSWLTVV.

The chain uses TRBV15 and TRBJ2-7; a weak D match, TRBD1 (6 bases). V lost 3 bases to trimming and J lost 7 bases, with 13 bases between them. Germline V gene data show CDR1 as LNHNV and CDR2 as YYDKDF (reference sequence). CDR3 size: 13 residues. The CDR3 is CATSRGQTGEQYF. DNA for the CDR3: TGTGCCACCAGCAGGGGACAAACGGGAGAGCAGTACTTC.

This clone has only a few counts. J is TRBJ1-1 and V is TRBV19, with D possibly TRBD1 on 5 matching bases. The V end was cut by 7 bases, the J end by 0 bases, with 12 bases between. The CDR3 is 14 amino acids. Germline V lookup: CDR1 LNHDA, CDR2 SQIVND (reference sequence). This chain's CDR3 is CASTPGTVNTEAFF. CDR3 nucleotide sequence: TGTGCCAGTACCCCCGGGACGGTGAACACTGAAGCTTTCTTT.

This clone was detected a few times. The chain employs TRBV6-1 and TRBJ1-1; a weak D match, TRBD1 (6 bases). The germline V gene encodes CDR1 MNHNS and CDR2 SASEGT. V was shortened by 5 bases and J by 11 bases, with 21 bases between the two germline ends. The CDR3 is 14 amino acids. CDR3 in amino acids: CASSRDRSVFEAFF. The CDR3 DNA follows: TGTGCCAGCAGTCGTGACAGGTCGGTTTTCGAGGCTTTCTTT.

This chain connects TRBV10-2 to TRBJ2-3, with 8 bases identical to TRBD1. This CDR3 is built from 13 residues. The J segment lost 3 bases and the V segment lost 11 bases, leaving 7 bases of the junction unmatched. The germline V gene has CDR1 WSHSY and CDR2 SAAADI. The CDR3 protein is CAASDRATDTQYF. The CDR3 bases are TGCGCCGCCTCGGACAGGGCGACAGATACGCAGTATTTT.

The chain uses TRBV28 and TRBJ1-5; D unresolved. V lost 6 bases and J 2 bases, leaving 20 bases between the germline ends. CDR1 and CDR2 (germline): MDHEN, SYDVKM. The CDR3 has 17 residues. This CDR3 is CASSRLEAEWGNQPQHF. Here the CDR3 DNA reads TGTGCCAGCAGCCGCCTGGAGGCAGAATGGGGCAATCAGCCCCAGCATTTT.